The sequence of this T cell receptor (beta chain) was determined in a study of T cell clonotyping in hematopoietic cell transplantation. General observations from the study: Few recipient clonotypes overlapped donors; over 97% were de novo at given depth.

Libraries were prepared by immunoSEQ multiplex PCR; TCRdb keeps only in-frame clonotypes and omits some of them. The sample holds 15,000 to 20,000 clones, 80% to 90% seen once. As to this clone: The antigen is undetermined.

The CDR3 extends over 13 amino acids. Germline CDR1 MNHEY, CDR2 SVGAGI. V was trimmed by 7 bases and J by 1 base, leaving 10 bases between them. This sequence was found in a middle-aged woman in good health. Some clones in this sample may be carry-over from other donors' samples. This chain connects TRBV6-5 to TRBJ1-1; possibly TRBD1 for D (5 bases). The sequenced material came from peripheral blood mononuclear cells. The CDR3 coding sequence is TGTGCCAGCAACCCAGGGACGAACACTGAAGCTTTCTTT. Translating gives CASNPGTNTEAFF.